The subject of this entry is one T cell receptor beta chain. The record originates from a study of read filtering for tumor transcriptome and immune sequencing. Molecular barcoded adaptors covering alpha/delta and beta/gamma chains were used on 400 ng RNA. TCRdb reprocessed the reads via MiXCR and lists one record per CDR3 protein. The repertoire holds around 40,000 distinct CDR3 sequences, with about 11% as singletons. J lost 5 bases, V lost 5 bases, and 13 bases had no gene match. The CDR3 loop spans 16 amino acids. CDR1 and CDR2 from the germline V gene are SGHVS and FQNEAQ. The sample comprised a population of CD138-negative cells sorted from bone marrow. The V gene is TRBV7-8, the J gene TRBJ2-5; the match to TRBD1 covers 8 bases. The sequence was obtained from a donor over 35 with multiple myeloma. Written as DNA, the CDR3 is TGTGCCAGCAGCCTAAGGACAGGGCACCGAGGGGAGACCCAGTACTTC. Residues: CASSLRTGHRGETQYF.